Shown below are 4 T cell receptor beta chains from a single sample sequenced in a study of regulatory T cells in long-lasting Graves disease. The authors built TCR beta libraries using iRepertoire HTBI primers and Arm-PCR of CDR3 regions. TCRdb re-analysed the multiplex PCR reads in MiXCR, keeping a single row per CDR3 protein. The sample has roughly 500,000 distinct CDR3 sequences; more than 10% are singletons. Sample time point: newly diagnosed GD, antithyroid drugs for less than 3 months. Preparation of the TCR library used RNA extracted from PBMCs. A further study also used this sample, focusing on T cells in Graves' hyperthyroidism and ophthalmopathy.

This specimen consisted of peripheral blood mononuclear cells (PBMCs), obtained at new diagnosis, from a patient treated with antithyroid drugs. Receptors were obtained from a woman aged 25 to 39 with Graves disease.

This clonotype has a handful of counts. The CDR3 end shows no conserved phenylalanine or tryptophan, and so a read error is likely. The chain uses TRBV11-2 and TRBJ2-7, with 9 bases aligning to TRBD1. V dropped 9 bases and J dropped 3; count of bases not matched to a gene: 15. This CDR3 has 16 residues. CDR1 is SGHAT, CDR2 FQNNGV, per germline. CDR3 bases: TGTGCCAGTAGTACTACCGGGACAGGGTGGATCTACGAGCAGTACCTC. Encoded protein: CASSTTGTGWIYEQYL.

A word on this clonotype: A read error is possible here, since a much larger clone lies one base away. The chain carries TRBV2 and TRBJ1-5; D is undetermined. V lost 1 base to trimming and J lost 6 bases, with 4 bases between them. The CDR3 spans 12 residues. CDR1 is SNHLY, CDR2 FYNNEI, per germline. The CDR3, as DNA: TGTGCCAGCAGTGAAGTGCCTCAGCCCCAGCATTTT. Its protein product is CASSEVPQPQHF.

This clonotype was counted at least ten times. The chain uses TRBV10-2 and TRBJ2-5; D is unclear. This CDR3 has 15 residues. V dropped 0 bases and J dropped 2 bases, with 10 bases sitting between them. Germline V lookup: CDR1 WSHSY, CDR2 SAAADI. CDR3 nucleotides: TGCGCCAGCAGTGAGTCTAAGATGCAACAAGAGACCCAGTACTTC. It specifies CASSESKMQQETQYF.

The sample holds many counts of this clonotype. Relative to the germline gene, one junction end is altered; a read error may explain this. This sequence joins TRBV5-1 and TRBJ2-3; tentative D call: TRBD2 (6 bases). Germline CDR1 SGHRS, CDR2 YFSETQ. This CDR3 contains 14 residues. CDR3 nucleotide sequence: TGTGCCAGCAGCTTGGGACTCAGCACAGATACGCAGTATTTT. It translates to CASSLGLSTDTQYF.